Each of the 8 T cell receptor beta chains below was sequenced from the same sample in a study of blood T cell repertoires in COVID-19. Repertoires were generated with immunoSEQ multiplex PCR, while TCRdb's copy carries only in-frame clones and drops some. The table includes about 120,000 clones, approximately 90% detected once. Sequenced material: peripheral blood. The receptors come from a human donor with acute or convalescent COVID-19. The donor label of this sample is uncertain.

This clone was seen just once. V is TRBV28 and J is TRBJ1-4, with 8 bases that match TRBD1. Unmatched junction bases numbered 7, after V lost 10 bases and J lost 0 bases. Germline CDR1 is MDHEN and CDR2 is SYDVKM. The CDR3 is 15 amino acids. This CDR3 is CATTGQGTTNEKLFF. CDR3 DNA sequence: TGTGCCACCACCGGACAGGGTACAACTAATGAAAAACTGTTTTTT.

This rearrangement joins TRBV29-1 to TRBJ2-5; a possible D gene is TRBD1 (6 bases). Deletions cut 8 bases from V and 1 base from J, with 11 bases between. Germline V gene data show CDR1 as SQVTM and CDR2 as ANQGSEA. This CDR3 has 12 residues. The CDR3 sequence is CSTTRGQETQYF. CDR3 DNA sequence: TGCAGCACCACCAGGGGCCAAGAGACCCAGTACTTC.

There are a few counts of this clone. This chain joins TRBV10-3 and TRBJ2-2; TRBD1 is a possible D gene (6 bases). V dropped 2 bases and J dropped 6 bases, with 13 bases sitting between them. Germline CDR1 is ENHRY and CDR2 is SYGVKD. The CDR3 runs 15 residues. In DNA, the CDR3 is TGTGCCATCAGTGAGAGGGGTCAGGGGCCCGGGGAGCTGTTTTTT. Translating gives CAISERGQGPGELFF.

The genes are TRBV5-5 and TRBJ2-3, with 8 nucleotides matching TRBD2. From germline, CDR1 is SGHKS and CDR2 YYEKEE (reference sequence). V trimming: 4 bases; J trimming: 0 bases; junction bases outside the gene matches: 13. There are 18 residues in the CDR3. As DNA, the CDR3 is TGTGCCAGCAGCCACCCGCCCGGGGGGGTATCTAGCACAGATACGCAGTATTTT. It specifies CASSHPPGGVSSTDTQYF.

This clone has a single count. The rearrangement uses TRBV4-2 and TRBJ1-2; D not resolved. CDR3 length: 13 residues. Germline CDR1 reads LGHNA; CDR2 reads YNFKEQ. Deletions cut 0 bases from V and 5 bases from J, with 7 bases between. The CDR3: CASSQDGVYGYTF. CDR3 DNA: TGTGCCAGCAGCCAAGACGGTGTGTATGGCTACACCTTC.

The chain is built from TRBV5-4 and TRBJ2-1; maybe TRBD1 (5 bases). Per germline, CDR1 SGHNT and CDR2 YYREEE (reference sequence). The germline V and J ends were trimmed by 0 bases and 4 bases, with 11 bases remaining between them. CDR3 size: 15 residues. Written as DNA, the CDR3 is TGTGCCAGCAGCTTGGGCCAGGGCAGTTACAATGAGCAGTTCTTC. This gives the protein CASSLGQGSYNEQFF.

V and J are TRBV9 and TRBJ2-1; tentative D call: TRBD2 (5 bases). The CDR3 length is 13 residues. CDR1 SGDLS and CDR2 YYNGEE come from the germline V gene. The V gene lost 2 bases and the J gene lost 6 bases, with 9 bases spanning the gap. CDR3 region: CASSVSEGNEQFF. The DNA for the CDR3 is TGTGCCAGCAGCGTTTCCGAGGGCAATGAGCAGTTCTTC. Full variable domain (remainder filled in from reference TRBV9 and TRBJ2-1): DSGVTQTPKHLITATGQRVTLRCSPRSGDLSVYWYQQSLDQGLQFLIQYYNGEERAKGNILERFSAQQFPDLHSELNLSSLELGDSALYFCASSVSEGNEQFFGPGTRLTVL.

The chain employs TRBV5-1 and TRBJ1-1; D is possibly TRBD1 (6 bases). Between the trimmed V and J ends, which lost 2 bases and 5 bases, there was a span of 16 bases. Looked up from germline, CDR1 is SGHRS and CDR2 is YFSETQ. The CDR3 is 15 residues long. The CDR3 sequence is CASSFSPTGSTEAFF. DNA of the CDR3: TGCGCCAGCAGCTTCTCACCAACAGGGTCAACTGAAGCTTTCTTT.